The source of this TCR beta chain is a study of T cell responses to AZD1222 COVID-19 vaccine. Study-wide findings and caveats: Distributed over spike, vaccine-associated CD4 TCRs predominated at 160-218 and 743-854.

On this clone: Its target is unknown. One end of the junction is discordant with germline, which a read error may explain.

The CDR3 length is 14 residues. CDR1 is MNHNS, CDR2 SASEGT, per germline. Using immunoSEQ multiplex PCR, the repertoire was profiled, and TCRdb retains in-frame clones only, with some absent. Of approximately 130,000 clones detected, 93% appear once; the ten largest clones hold around 3.1%. The rearrangement joins TRBV6-1 to TRBJ1-5; perhaps TRBD1 as D (5 bases). This TCR came from an adult in good health. Specimen: peripheral blood, collected on day 0 of AZD1222 vaccination. CDR3 sequence (DNA): TGTGCCAGCAGGGAAGACAGATTAATTCAGCCCCAGCATTTT. Translated: CASREDRLIQPQHF.